The 12 T cell receptor beta chains in this list originate from one sample, sequenced in a study of blood T cell repertoires in COVID-19. The repertoire was sequenced with immunoSEQ multiplex PCR; TCRdb's copy has only in-frame clones and lacks some. The sample consists of roughly 200,000 clones, around 82% of them appearing once. Sequencing used peripheral blood. These receptors were obtained from a man aged 40-49 years with active or convalescent COVID-19.

The CDR3 nucleotides are TGTGCCAGCAGCCAAGAGGTTGACAGCGGGAGTTACAATGAGCAGTTCTTC. The encoded protein is CASSQEVDSGSYNEQFF. The chain has TRBV3-1 (or the pseudogene TRBV3-2) and TRBJ2-1, with 8 positions matching TRBD2. V gave up 0 bases and J gave up 4 bases; unmatched junction bases: 8. CDR3 length: 17 amino acids. Germline CDR1 is LGHDT and CDR2 is YNNKEL (reference sequence).

This clone turned up a few times. The chain couples TRBV4-1 to TRBJ2-1; D perhaps matches TRBD1 (6 bases). The CDR3 length is 15 residues. Trimming took 0 bases from V and 5 from J, leaving 11 bases between them. Germline V lookup: CDR1 MGHRA, CDR2 YSYEKL. Here the CDR3 DNA reads TGCGCCAGCAGCCAAGAGGGGGCGCTGAACAATGAGCAGTTCTTC. This gives the protein CASSQEGALNNEQFF.

The chain is built from TRBV24-1 and TRBJ2-1; no firm D call. The ends were cut back, 0 bases at V and 4 bases at J, with 12 bases in the middle. Germline V gene lookup returns CDR1 KGHDR and CDR2 SFDVKD. The CDR3 runs to 16 residues. DNA of the CDR3: TGTGCCACCAGTGATTTGGGGCCGACGTTATACAATGAGCAGTTCTTC. Protein: CATSDLGPTLYNEQFF.

The chain has TRBV7-3 and TRBJ2-3, with 7 bases matching TRBD1. The CDR3 contains 17 residues. CDR1 is SGHTA and CDR2 is FQGTGA in the germline V gene. Trimming cost V 0 bases and J 0 bases; bases outside gene matches: 6. CDR3 DNA: TGTGCCAGCAGCTTAACCACATCAGGGGGAAGCACAGATACGCAGTATTTT. This gives the protein CASSLTTSGGSTDTQYF.

The chain combines TRBV19 with TRBJ1-1; possible D gene TRBD1, 6 bases. The germline V and J ends were trimmed by 9 bases and 3 bases, with 8 bases remaining between them. The CDR3 length is 11 residues. Looked up from germline, CDR1 is LNHDA and CDR2 is SQIVND (reference sequence). CDR3 nucleotide sequence: TGTGCCAGGTACAGGGACACTGAAGCTTTCTTT. Residues: CARYRDTEAFF.

The V gene is TRBV7-9, the J gene TRBJ2-5; 9 bases fit TRBD1. The germline CDR1 and CDR2 sequences are SEHNR and FQNEAQ (reference sequence). This CDR3 is built from 16 residues. Trimming at V came to 6 bases and at J to 3 bases, leaving 11 bases not matched to a gene. Here the CDR3 reads CASRPWTGDTKETQYF. The CDR3, as DNA: TGTGCCAGCAGACCCTGGACAGGGGACACTAAAGAGACCCAGTACTTC.

This rearrangement joins TRBV12-5 to TRBJ2-3, with 10 bases fitting TRBD1. Per germline, CDR1 LGHNT and CDR2 FRNRAP. This CDR3 is 16 amino acids long. V lost 1 base and J lost 2; bases outside the gene matches: 3. CDR3: CASGLGTGGITDTQYF. The CDR3 DNA is TGTGCTAGTGGTTTGGGGACAGGGGGGATCACAGATACGCAGTATTTT.

This chain joins TRBV7-9 and TRBJ2-3; weak D call: TRBD1 (6 bases). Germline assignment: CDR1 SEHNR and CDR2 FQNEAQ (reference sequence). CDR3 length equals 16 residues. Trimming shortened V by 5 bases and J by 2 bases, and 17 bases separated the two germline ends. CDR3 protein: CASSLDRFISTDTQYF. CDR3 bases: TGTGCCAGCAGCCTCGACAGGTTTATCTCCACAGATACGCAGTATTTT. The variable domain in full, completed from reference TRBV7-9 and TRBJ2-3, reads DTGVSQNPRHKITKRGQNVTFRCDPISEHNRLYWYRQTLGQGPEFLTYFQNEAQLEKSRLLSDRFSAERPKGSFSTLEIQRTEQGDSAMYLCASSLDRFISTDTQYFGPGTRLTVL.

About this clone itself: Mismatch with germline at one junction end may stem from a read error. V and J are TRBV7-7 and TRBJ2-5; D perhaps matches TRBD2 (6 bases). This CDR3 is 16 amino acids long. Per the germline V gene, CDR1 is SSHAT and CDR2 is FNYEAQ (reference sequence). The CDR3 DNA sequence: TGTGCTAGCAGCGTGGGGCGACTAGTTGGCCAAGAGACCCAGTACTTC. Residues: CASSVGRLVGQETQYF.

The V and J genes are TRBV5-4 and TRBJ1-6, with D possibly being TRBD1 (5 bases). CDR1 and CDR2 (germline): SGHNT, YYREEE (reference sequence). V lost 1 base to trimming and J lost 4 bases, with 6 bases between them. The CDR3 is made up of 14 amino acids. For the CDR3, the DNA is TGTGCCAGCAGCTTGCAGGGTTATAATTCACCCCTCCACTTT. It yields the protein CASSLQGYNSPLHF.

The V gene is TRBV12-3 or TRBV12-4, the J gene TRBJ1-2, with D maybe TRBD1 (6 bases). The CDR3 consists of 13 residues. V dropped 6 bases and J dropped 2 bases, with 10 bases sitting between them. The CDR3 loop reads CASSTGQNYGYTF. In nucleotides, the CDR3 is TGTGCCAGCAGCACCGGACAGAACTATGGCTACACCTTC.

This clone was counted many times. The CDR3: CAWSVGGPQPQHF. The CDR3 DNA sequence: TGTGCCTGGAGTGTAGGGGGCCCCCAGCCCCAGCATTTT. The V call is TRBV30, the J call TRBJ1-5; 7 bases map to TRBD1. The CDR3 runs to 13 residues. The V and J ends lost 0 bases and 7 bases, in that order; junction bases with no gene match: 3. Germline CDR1 reads GTSNPN; CDR2 reads SVGIG (reference sequence).